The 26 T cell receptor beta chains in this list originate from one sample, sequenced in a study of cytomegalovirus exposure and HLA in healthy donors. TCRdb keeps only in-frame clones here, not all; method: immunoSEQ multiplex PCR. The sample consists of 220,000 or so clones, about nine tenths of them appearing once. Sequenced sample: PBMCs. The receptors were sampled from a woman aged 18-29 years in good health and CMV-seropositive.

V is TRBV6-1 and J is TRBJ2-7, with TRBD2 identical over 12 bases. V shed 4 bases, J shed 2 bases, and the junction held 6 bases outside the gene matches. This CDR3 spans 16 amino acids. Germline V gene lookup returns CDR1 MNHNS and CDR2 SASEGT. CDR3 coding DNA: TGTGCCAGCAGTGGACGACTAGCGGGAGACACCTACGAGCAGTACTTC. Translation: CASSGRLAGDTYEQYF.

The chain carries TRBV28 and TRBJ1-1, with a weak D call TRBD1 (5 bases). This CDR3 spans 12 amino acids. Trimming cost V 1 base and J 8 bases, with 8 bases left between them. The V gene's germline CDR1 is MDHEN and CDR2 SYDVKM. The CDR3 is CASSLSGSEAFF. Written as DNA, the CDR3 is TGTGCCAGCAGTTTATCAGGGTCGGAAGCTTTCTTT.

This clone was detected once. The CDR3 region has the DNA TGTGCCAGCAGTGGGTCCAGGGCAAGCAATCAGCCCCAGCATTTT. It is translated as CASSGSRASNQPQHF. V usage is TRBV2 and J usage is TRBJ1-5, with D possibly TRBD1 on 5 matching bases. The ends were cut back, 4 bases at V and 1 base at J, with 11 bases in the middle. The V gene's germline CDR1 is SNHLY and CDR2 FYNNEI. The CDR3 is 15 residues long.

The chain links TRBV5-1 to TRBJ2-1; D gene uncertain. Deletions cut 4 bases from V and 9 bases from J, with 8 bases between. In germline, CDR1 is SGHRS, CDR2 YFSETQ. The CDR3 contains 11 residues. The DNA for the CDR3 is TGCGCCAGCAGCCCAGATATTGAGCAGTTCTTC. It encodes CASSPDIEQFF.

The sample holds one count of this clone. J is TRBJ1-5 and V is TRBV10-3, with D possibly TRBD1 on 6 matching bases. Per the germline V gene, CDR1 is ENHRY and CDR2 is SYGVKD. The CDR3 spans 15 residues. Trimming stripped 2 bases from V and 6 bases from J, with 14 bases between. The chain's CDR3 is CAISERGTQGQPQHF. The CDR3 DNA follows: TGTGCCATCAGTGAGAGGGGGACACAGGGTCAGCCCCAGCATTTT.

The CDR3: CASSRRGAATNEKLFF. In DNA form, the CDR3 reads TGCGCCAGCAGCCGGCGGGGGGCAGCAACTAATGAAAAACTGTTTTTT. The chain is built from TRBV5-1 and TRBJ1-4; D is possibly TRBD1 (6 bases). The CDR3 spans 16 residues. Between the trimmed V and J ends, which lost 4 bases and 0 bases, there was a span of 13 bases. CDR1 is SGHRS, CDR2 YFSETQ, per germline.

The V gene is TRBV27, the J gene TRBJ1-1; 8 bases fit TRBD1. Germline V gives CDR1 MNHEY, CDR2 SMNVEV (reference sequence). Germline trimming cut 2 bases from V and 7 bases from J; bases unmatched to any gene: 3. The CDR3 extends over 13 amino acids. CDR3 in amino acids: CASSLARGHEAFF. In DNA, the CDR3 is TGTGCCAGCAGTTTAGCCAGGGGGCATGAAGCTTTCTTT.

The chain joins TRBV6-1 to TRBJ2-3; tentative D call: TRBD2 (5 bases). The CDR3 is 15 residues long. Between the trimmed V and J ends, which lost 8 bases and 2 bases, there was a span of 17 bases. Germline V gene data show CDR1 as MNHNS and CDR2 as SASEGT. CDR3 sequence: CASGVGNGNTDTQYF. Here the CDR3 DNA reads TGTGCCAGCGGAGTGGGGAACGGGAACACAGATACGCAGTATTTT.

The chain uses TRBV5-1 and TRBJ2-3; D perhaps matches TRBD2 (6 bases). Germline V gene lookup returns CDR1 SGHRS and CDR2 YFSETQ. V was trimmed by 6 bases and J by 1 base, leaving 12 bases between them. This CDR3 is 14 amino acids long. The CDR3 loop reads CASTRLGGTDTQYF. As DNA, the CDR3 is TGCGCCAGCACCAGACTAGGAGGCACAGATACGCAGTATTTT.

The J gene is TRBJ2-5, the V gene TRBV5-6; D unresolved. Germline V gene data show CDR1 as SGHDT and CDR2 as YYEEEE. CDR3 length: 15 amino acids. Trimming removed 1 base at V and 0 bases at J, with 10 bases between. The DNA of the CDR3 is TGTGCCAGCAGCTTGCACAGCTGGTACCAAGAGACCCAGTACTTC. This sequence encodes CASSLHSWYQETQYF. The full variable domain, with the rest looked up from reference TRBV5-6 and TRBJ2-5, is DAGVTQSPTHLIKTRGQQVTLRCSPKSGHDTVSWYQQALGQGPQFIFQYYEEEERQRGNFPDRFSGHQFPNYSSELNVNALLLGDSALYLCASSLHSWYQETQYFGPGTRLLVL.

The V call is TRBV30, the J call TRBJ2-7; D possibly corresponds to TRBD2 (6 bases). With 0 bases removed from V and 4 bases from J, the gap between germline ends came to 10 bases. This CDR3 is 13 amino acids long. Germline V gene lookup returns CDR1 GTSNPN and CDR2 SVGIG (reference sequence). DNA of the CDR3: TGTGCCTGGAGTGTAGTAGGGAGGTACGAGCAGTACTTC. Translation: CAWSVVGRYEQYF.

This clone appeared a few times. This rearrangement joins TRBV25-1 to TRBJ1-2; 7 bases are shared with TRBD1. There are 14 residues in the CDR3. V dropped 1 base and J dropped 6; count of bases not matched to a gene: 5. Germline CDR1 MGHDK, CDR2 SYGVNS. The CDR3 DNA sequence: TGTGCCAGCAGTGAATGGACAGGAAAAGATGGCTACACCTTC. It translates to CASSEWTGKDGYTF.

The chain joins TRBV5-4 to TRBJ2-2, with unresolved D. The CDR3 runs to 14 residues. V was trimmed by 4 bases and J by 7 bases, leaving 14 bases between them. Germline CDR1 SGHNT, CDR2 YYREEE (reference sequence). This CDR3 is CASSHVQVGGELFF. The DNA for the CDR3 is TGTGCCAGCAGCCATGTTCAAGTCGGCGGGGAGCTGTTTTTT. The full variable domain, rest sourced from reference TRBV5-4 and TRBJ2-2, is ETGVTQSPTHLIKTRGQQVTLRCSSQSGHNTVSWYQQALGQGPQFIFQYYREEENGRGNFPPRFSGLQFPNYSSELNVNALELDDSALYLCASSHVQVGGELFFGEGSRLTVL.

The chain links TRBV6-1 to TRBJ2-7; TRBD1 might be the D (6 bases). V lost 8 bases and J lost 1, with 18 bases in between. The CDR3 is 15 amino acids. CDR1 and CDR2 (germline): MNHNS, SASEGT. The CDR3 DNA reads TGTGCCAGCCGACCTCAGGGGTTTGGGTCCTACGAGCAGTACTTC. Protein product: CASRPQGFGSYEQYF.

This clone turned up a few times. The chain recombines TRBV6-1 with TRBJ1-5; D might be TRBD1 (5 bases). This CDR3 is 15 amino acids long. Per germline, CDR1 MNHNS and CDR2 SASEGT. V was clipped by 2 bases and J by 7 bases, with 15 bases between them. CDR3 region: CASSEQVEGRQPQHF. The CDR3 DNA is TGTGCCAGCAGTGAACAAGTGGAGGGGCGGCAGCCCCAGCATTTT.

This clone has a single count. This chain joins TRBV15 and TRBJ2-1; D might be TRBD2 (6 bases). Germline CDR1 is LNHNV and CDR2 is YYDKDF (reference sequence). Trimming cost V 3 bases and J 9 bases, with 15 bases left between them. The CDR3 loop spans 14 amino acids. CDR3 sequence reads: CATSSIIGSGEQFF. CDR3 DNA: TGTGCCACCAGCAGCATCATCGGGAGCGGTGAGCAGTTCTTC.

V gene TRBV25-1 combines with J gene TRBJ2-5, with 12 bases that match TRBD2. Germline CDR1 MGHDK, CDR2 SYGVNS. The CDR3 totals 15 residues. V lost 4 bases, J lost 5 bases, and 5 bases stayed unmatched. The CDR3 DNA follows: TGTGCCAGCAGTGGCCGACTAGCGGGAGTGGAGACCCAGTACTTC. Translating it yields CASSGRLAGVETQYF.

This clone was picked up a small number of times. Here the CDR3 reads CASSAEAGLTDTQYF. DNA of the CDR3: TGTGCCAGCAGCGCAGAGGCGGGCCTAACAGATACGCAGTATTTT. The genes are TRBV7-3 and TRBJ2-3; D is possibly TRBD2 (5 bases). Trimming shortened V by 5 bases and J by 3 bases, and 15 bases separated the two germline ends. The CDR3 covers 15 residues. Germline CDR1 reads SGHTA; CDR2 reads FQGTGA.

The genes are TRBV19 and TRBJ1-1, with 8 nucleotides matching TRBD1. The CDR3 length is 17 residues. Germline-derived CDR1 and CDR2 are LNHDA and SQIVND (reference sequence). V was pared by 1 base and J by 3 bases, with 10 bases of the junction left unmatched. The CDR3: CASSIALGQGAHTEAFF. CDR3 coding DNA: TGTGCCAGTAGTATAGCCCTGGGCCAGGGGGCACACACTGAAGCTTTCTTT.

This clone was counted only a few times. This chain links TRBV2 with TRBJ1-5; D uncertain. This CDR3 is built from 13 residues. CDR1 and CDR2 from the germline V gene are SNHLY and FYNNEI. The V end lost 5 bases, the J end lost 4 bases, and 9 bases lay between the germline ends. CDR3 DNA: TGTGCCAGCAGTCAAGACGGGAATCAGCCCCAGCATTTT. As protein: CASSQDGNQPQHF.

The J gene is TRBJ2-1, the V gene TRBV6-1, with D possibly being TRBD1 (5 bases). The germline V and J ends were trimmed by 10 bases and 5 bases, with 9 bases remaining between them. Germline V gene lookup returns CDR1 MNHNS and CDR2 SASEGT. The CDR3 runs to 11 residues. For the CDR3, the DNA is TGTGCCATCGACAGACACAATGAGCAGTTCTTC. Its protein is CAIDRHNEQFF.

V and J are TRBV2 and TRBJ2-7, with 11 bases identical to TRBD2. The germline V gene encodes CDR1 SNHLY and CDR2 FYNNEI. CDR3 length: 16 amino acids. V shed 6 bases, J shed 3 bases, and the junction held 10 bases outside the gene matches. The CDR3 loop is CASRAPGLAANYEQYF. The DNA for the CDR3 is TGTGCCAGCAGGGCACCGGGACTAGCGGCTAACTACGAGCAGTACTTC.

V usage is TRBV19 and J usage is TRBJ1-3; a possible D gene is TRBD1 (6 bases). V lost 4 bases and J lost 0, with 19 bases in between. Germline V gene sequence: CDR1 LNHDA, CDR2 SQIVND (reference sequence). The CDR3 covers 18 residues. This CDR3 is CASSTPGYRVTSGNTIYF. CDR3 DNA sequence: TGTGCCAGTAGTACCCCAGGTTACAGGGTAACCTCTGGAAACACCATATATTTT. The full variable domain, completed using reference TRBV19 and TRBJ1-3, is DGGITQSPKYLFRKEGQNVTLSCEQNLNHDAMYWYRQDPGQGLRLIYYSQIVNDFQKGDIAEGYSVSREKKESFPLTVTSAQKNPTAFYLCASSTPGYRVTSGNTIYFGEGSWLTVV.

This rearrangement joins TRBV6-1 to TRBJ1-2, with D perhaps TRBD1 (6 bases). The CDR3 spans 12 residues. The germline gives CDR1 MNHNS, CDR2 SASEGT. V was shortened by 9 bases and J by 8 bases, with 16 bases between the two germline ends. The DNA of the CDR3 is TGTGCCAGTCGTGTGGGCAGGGGCGGCTACACCTTC. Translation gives CASRVGRGGYTF.

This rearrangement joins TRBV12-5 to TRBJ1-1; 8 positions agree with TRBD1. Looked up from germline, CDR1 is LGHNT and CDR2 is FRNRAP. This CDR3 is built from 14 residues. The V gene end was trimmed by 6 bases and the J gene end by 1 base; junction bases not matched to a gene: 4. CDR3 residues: CASGQGQENTEAFF. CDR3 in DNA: TGTGCTAGTGGGCAGGGACAGGAGAACACTGAAGCTTTCTTT.

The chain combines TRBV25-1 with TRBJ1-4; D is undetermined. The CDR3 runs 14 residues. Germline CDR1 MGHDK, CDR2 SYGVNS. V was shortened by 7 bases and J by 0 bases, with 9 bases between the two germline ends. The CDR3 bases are TGTGCCAGCATCTCTACGACAACTAATGAAAAACTGTTTTTT. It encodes CASISTTTNEKLFF. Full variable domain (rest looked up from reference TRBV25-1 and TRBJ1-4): EADIYQTPRYLVIGTGKKITLECSQTMGHDKMYWYQQDPGMELHLIHYSYGVNSTEKGDLSSESTVSRIRTEHFPLTLESARPSHTSQYLCASISTTTNEKLFFGSGTQLSVL.